The entry below gives a single T cell receptor beta chain sequence along with its context. The source of the sample is a study of blood T cell repertoires in COVID-19. At the level of the study: Whether acute or convalescent, the COVID-19 samples came from the United States, Italy and Spain. The analysed material was cDNA or gDNA that came from T cells, B-cell-depleted T cells, or PBMCs.

CDR1 and CDR2 (germline): SGHRS, YFSETQ. V lost 0 bases to trimming and J lost 5 bases, with 12 bases between them. This CDR3 is 14 amino acids long. Generated by immunoSEQ multiplex PCR, the TCRdb table keeps only in-frame clones and is missing some. The sample lists about 170,000 clones; 70% to 90% were seen once. The sequence was collected from a man aged 60-69 years who had recovered from COVID-19. The sample was peripheral blood. The rearrangement uses TRBV5-1 and TRBJ2-7; D unresolved. In DNA form, the CDR3 reads TGCGCCAGCAGCTTGGTGGCCAGCGCCAACGAGCAGTACTTC. It specifies CASSLVASANEQYF. Full variable domain (missing parts from reference TRBV5-1 and TRBJ2-7): KAGVTQTPRYLIKTRGQQVTLSCSPISGHRSVSWYQQTPGQGLQFLFEYFSETQRNKGNFPGRFSGRQFSNSRSEMNVSTLELGDSALYLCASSLVASANEQYFGPGTRLTVT.